The 4 T cell receptor beta chains below all came from one sample that was sequenced in a study of T cells in narcolepsy. Assay used: immunoSEQ multiplex PCR; TCRdb lists only in-frame clones, some missing. Among about 22,000 clones listed, 80% to 85% were seen once. Sequencing input: memory (CD45RA-) CD4+ T cells from blood. The source is a human donor in good health.

The chain recombines TRBV21-1 with TRBJ1-6. TRBV21-1 is listed as a pseudogene. The CDR3 runs 18 residues. CDR3 region: CASSYPNRDPNSNSPLHF. The CDR3 nucleotides read TGTGCCAGCAGCTACCCGAACCGGGACCCGAATAGCAATTCACCCCTCCACTTT.

The genes are TRBV9 and TRBJ1-2; 7 nucleotides line up with TRBD1. The germline V gene encodes CDR1 SGDLS and CDR2 YYNGEE. This CDR3 is built from 15 residues. After removal of 4 bases from V and 3 bases from J, the junction contained 9 bases not matched to a gene. In DNA form, the CDR3 reads TGTGCCAGCAGCCCGACAGGGTCGTCGTACTATGGCTACACCTTC. Its protein product is CASSPTGSSYYGYTF.

The chain uses TRBV6-1 and TRBJ1-4, with D tentatively TRBD1 (5 bases). The germline gives CDR1 MNHNS, CDR2 SASEGT. The CDR3 is 14 residues long. Trimming took 5 bases from V and 7 from J, leaving 14 bases between them. The CDR3 DNA reads TGTGCCAGCAGTTATGGCAGGGTCGGTGAAAAACTGTTTTTT. Translating it yields CASSYGRVGEKLFF.

This chain joins TRBV10-1 and TRBJ2-3; TRBD2 matches at 8 bases. Losses at the gene ends were 3 bases for V and 5 bases for J; bases not matched to a gene: 10. Germline V gene lookup returns CDR1 WNHNN and CDR2 SYGVQD (reference sequence). CDR3 length: 16 residues. The CDR3 spells CASSETGLAGGDTQYF. The CDR3 DNA sequence: TGCGCCAGCAGTGAAACCGGGCTAGCGGGCGGAGATACGCAGTATTTT.